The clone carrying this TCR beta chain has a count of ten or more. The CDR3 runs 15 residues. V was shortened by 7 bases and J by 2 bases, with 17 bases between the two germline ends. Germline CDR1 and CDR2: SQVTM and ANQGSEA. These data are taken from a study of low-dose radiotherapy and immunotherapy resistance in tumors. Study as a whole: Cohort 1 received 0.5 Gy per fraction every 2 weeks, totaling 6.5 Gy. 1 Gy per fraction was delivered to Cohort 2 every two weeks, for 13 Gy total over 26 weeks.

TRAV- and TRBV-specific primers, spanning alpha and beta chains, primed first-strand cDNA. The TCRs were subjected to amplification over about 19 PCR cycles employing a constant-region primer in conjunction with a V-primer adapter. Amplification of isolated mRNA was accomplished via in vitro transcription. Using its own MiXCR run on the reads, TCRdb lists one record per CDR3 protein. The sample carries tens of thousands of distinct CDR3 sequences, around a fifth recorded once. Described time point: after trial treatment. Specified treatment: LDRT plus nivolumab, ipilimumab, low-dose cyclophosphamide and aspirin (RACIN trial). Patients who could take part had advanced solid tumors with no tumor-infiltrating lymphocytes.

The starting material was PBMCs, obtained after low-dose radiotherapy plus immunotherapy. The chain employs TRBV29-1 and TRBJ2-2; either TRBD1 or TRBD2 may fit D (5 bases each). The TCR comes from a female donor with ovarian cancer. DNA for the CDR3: TGCAGCGCCCGATCGGGACCCACAAACACCGGGGAGCTGTTTTTT. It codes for CSARSGPTNTGELFF.